These 19 T cell receptor beta chains were sequenced from one sample in a study of shared clonotypes between healthy human individuals. The method was immunoSEQ multiplex PCR; TCRdb's version includes in-frame clones alone and lacks a portion of them. The data show a few hundred thousand clones, around 97% seen once. Sequences were obtained from naive CD4+ T cells sorted from blood. The sample's subset: CD45RA+ positively selected. Receptor source: a woman in her twenties or thirties in good health.

J is TRBJ1-1 and V is TRBV2; D unclear. The CDR3 runs 12 residues. In germline, CDR1 is SNHLY, CDR2 FYNNEI. Trimming pared 6 bases from V and 5 bases from J, leaving 10 bases between. The CDR3 nucleotides read TGTGCCAGCAGAGCAGATACGACTGAAGCTTTCTTT. This sequence encodes CASRADTTEAFF.

V and J are TRBV19 and TRBJ1-2; 7 bases fit TRBD1. This CDR3 is built from 14 residues. In germline, CDR1 is LNHDA, CDR2 SQIVND (reference sequence). V lost 7 bases, J lost 3 bases, and 8 bases stayed unmatched. The CDR3 region is CASISRDRDYGYTF. The CDR3 DNA reads as TGTGCCAGTATTTCACGGGACAGAGACTATGGCTACACCTTC.

V usage is TRBV28 and J usage is TRBJ1-1, with TRBD1 identical over 11 bases. The CDR3 consists of 15 residues. Germline trimming cut 10 bases from V and 6 bases from J; bases unmatched to any gene: 13. Per germline, CDR1 MDHEN and CDR2 SYDVKM. The DNA for the CDR3 is TGTGCCACCAAGTCCCCACCGGGACAGGGGGCTGAAGCTTTCTTT. The encoded protein is CATKSPPGQGAEAFF.

This clone was detected only once. The V call is TRBV4-3, the J call TRBJ2-5; 10 bases agree with TRBD2. This CDR3 comprises 18 residues. V lost 4 bases and J lost 2; bases outside the gene matches: 13. Looked up from germline, CDR1 is LGHNA and CDR2 is YSLEER. CDR3 amino acids: CASSPYDGLADDQETQYF. The CDR3 region has the DNA TGCGCCAGCAGCCCCTACGACGGACTAGCGGATGATCAAGAGACCCAGTACTTC.

This clone was counted a single time. The V and J genes are TRBV5-5 and TRBJ2-6; the D is unclear. CDR1 is SGHKS and CDR2 is YYEKEE in the germline V gene (reference sequence). The CDR3 sequence is 15 residues long. V was cut by 2 bases and J by 4 bases, with 10 bases left in between. The CDR3 sequence: CASSFVVGGANVLTF. The CDR3 bases are TGTGCCAGCAGCTTTGTAGTAGGGGGGGCCAACGTCCTGACTTTC.

This clone was detected only once. The CDR3 here is CASSVGLAGENPSTDTQYF. The CDR3 DNA reads TGTGCCAGCAGCGTAGGGCTAGCGGGAGAGAACCCTAGCACAGATACGCAGTATTTT. V is TRBV9 and J is TRBJ2-3; 10 bases agree with TRBD2. J gave up 0 bases and V 0 bases, and 10 bases lay outside the gene matches. CDR1 is SGDLS and CDR2 is YYNGEE in the germline V gene. The CDR3 has 19 residues.

The rearrangement joins TRBV5-5 to TRBJ1-3; D unresolved. Germline CDR1 and CDR2: SGHKS and YYEKEE (reference sequence). Trimming left V 1 base short and J 4 bases short, with 12 bases between. CDR3 length: 15 residues. Here the CDR3 DNA reads TGTGCCAGCAGCTTGTTATTGGATCTCGGAAACACCATATATTTT. It yields the protein CASSLLLDLGNTIYF.

The genes are TRBV28 and TRBJ2-2, with 13 bases aligning to TRBD2. The CDR3 length is 18 residues. V lost 1 base, J lost 7 bases, and 9 bases stayed unmatched. From germline, CDR1 is MDHEN and CDR2 SYDVKM. CDR3 coding DNA: TGTGCCAGCAGTTTATCTTTCGGACTAGCGGGAGTGGTCGGGGAGCTGTTTTTT. This translates into CASSLSFGLAGVVGELFF.

This chain uses TRBV30 with TRBJ1-6, with D possibly being TRBD1 (6 bases). The germline V gene encodes CDR1 GTSNPN and CDR2 SVGIG (reference sequence). Trimming stripped 0 bases from V and 10 bases from J, with 10 bases between. The CDR3 spans 13 residues. The CDR3 DNA reads as TGTGCCTGGAGTGTGGGGGCCAAGTCACCCCTCCACTTT. Its protein product is CAWSVGAKSPLHF.

The genes are TRBV9 and TRBJ2-1, with D maybe TRBD2 (5 bases). Per the germline V gene, CDR1 is SGDLS and CDR2 is YYNGEE. The CDR3 runs to 15 residues. The ends were cut back, 1 base at V and 7 bases at J, with 15 bases in the middle. The CDR3 DNA is TGTGCCAGCAGCGTAATTGGTGGCGGGTATAATGAGCAGTTCTTC. It codes for CASSVIGGGYNEQFF.

The V and J genes are TRBV28 and TRBJ1-5, with D perhaps matching TRBD1 (5 bases). Trimming removed 8 bases at V and 5 bases at J, with 13 bases between. Germline V gene lookup returns CDR1 MDHEN and CDR2 SYDVKM. CDR3 length: 13 residues. In DNA, the CDR3 is TGTGCCAGCGGTGTCTGGGGACATCAGCCCCAGCATTTT. Amino acids: CASGVWGHQPQHF.

The chain has TRBV15 and TRBJ2-1, with 8 bases fitting TRBD1. The trim removed 5 bases at V and 5 bases at J, leaving 5 bases unmatched. Germline CDR1 is LNHNV and CDR2 is YYDKDF (reference sequence). The CDR3 runs 14 residues. The CDR3 DNA follows: TGTGCCACCAGCGCAGGGGGCGAGGACAATGAGCAGTTCTTC. Translation gives CATSAGGEDNEQFF.

The rearrangement uses TRBV9 and TRBJ2-1, with D perhaps matching TRBD1 (6 bases). This CDR3 region has 13 residues. V lost 4 bases and J lost 8, with 13 bases in between. CDR1 SGDLS and CDR2 YYNGEE come from the germline V gene. The CDR3, as DNA: TGTGCCAGCAGCCCGACTTCAGGGGATGAGCAGTTCTTC. This codes for CASSPTSGDEQFF.

V is TRBV10-2 and J is TRBJ2-1; 14 bases agree with TRBD2. Trimming took 2 bases from V and 7 from J; bases not matched to a gene: 10. The CDR3 is 18 amino acids. The germline V gene encodes CDR1 WSHSY and CDR2 SAAADI. In DNA, the CDR3 is TGCGCCAGCAGTGAGCAAACATCCGGGACTAGCGGGAGTAATGAGCAGTTCTTC. Its protein product is CASSEQTSGTSGSNEQFF.

About this clone: Distinct nucleotide sequences in the sample also encode this CDR3. The chain couples TRBV2 to TRBJ2-5; D might be TRBD1 (6 bases). Germline CDR1 is SNHLY and CDR2 is FYNNEI. V dropped 1 base and J dropped 5 bases, with 8 bases sitting between them. This CDR3 is built from 13 residues. The CDR3: CASSEDRDETQYF. CDR3 DNA sequence: TGTGCCAGCAGTGAAGACAGGGACGAGACCCAGTACTTC.

The chain is built from TRBV28 and TRBJ2-7, with TRBD1 matching 8 bases. The CDR3 is 16 amino acids. Germline trimming cut 7 bases from V and 4 bases from J; bases unmatched to any gene: 15. CDR1 is MDHEN, CDR2 SYDVKM, per germline. CDR3 residues: CASTPPPRGQAYEQYF. CDR3 DNA: TGTGCCAGCACCCCACCCCCCCGGGGACAGGCTTACGAGCAGTACTTC.

The chain uses TRBV19 and TRBJ2-5, with TRBD1 as a possible D gene (5 bases). The CDR3 contains 14 residues. V lost 5 bases and J lost 5, with 15 bases in between. Germline assignment: CDR1 LNHDA and CDR2 SQIVND (reference sequence). The CDR3 DNA follows: TGTGCCAGTAGTGCCACTGCAGGGTTGGAGACCCAGTACTTC. It yields the protein CASSATAGLETQYF.

In this sample, this clone turned up once. The rearrangement links TRBV27 to TRBJ1-1, with D unclear. Germline CDR1 is MNHEY and CDR2 is SMNVEV (reference sequence). The CDR3 contains 14 residues. The V gene lost 0 bases and the J gene lost 3 bases, with 8 bases spanning the gap. The CDR3 coding sequence is TGTGCCAGCAGTTTATCACGGGTCCACACTGAAGCTTTCTTT. This translates into CASSLSRVHTEAFF.

V gene TRBV10-1 combines with J gene TRBJ1-1; D perhaps matches TRBD1 (6 bases). V shed 0 bases and J shed 6 bases, with 11 bases lying between them. The CDR3 runs to 14 residues. Germline CDR1 and CDR2: WNHNN and SYGVQD (reference sequence). CDR3 residues: CASSESGARPEAFF. The CDR3 coding sequence is TGCGCCAGCAGTGAGTCGGGGGCCCGGCCTGAAGCTTTCTTT.